A single T cell receptor beta chain is shown here with its context. The table came from immunoSEQ multiplex PCR; TCRdb's copy has only in-frame clones and leaves some out. The sample yields approximately 31,000 clones, approximately 87% seen once. The V gene's germline CDR1 is SEHNR and CDR2 FQNEAQ (reference sequence). The V end lost 2 bases, the J end lost 3 bases, and 7 bases lay between the germline ends. This CDR3 region has 14 residues. These data belong to a study of T cell responses to AZD1222 COVID-19 vaccine. The source material was peripheral blood, sampled 28 days after the second AZD1222 dose. The clonotype originates from an adult who received the AZD1222 COVID-19 vaccine. The chain employs TRBV7-9 and TRBJ2-2; no definite D call. The CDR3 nucleotides read TGTGCCAGCAGCTTATCTTGGGACACCGGGGAGCTGTTTTTT. Encoded protein: CASSLSWDTGELFF.